This passage covers 31 T cell receptor beta chains from one sample sequenced in a study of cytomegalovirus exposure and HLA in healthy donors. With 60 Vbeta and 13 Jbeta primers, the PCR was carried out. The repertoire was sequenced with immunoSEQ multiplex PCR; TCRdb's copy has only in-frame clones and lacks some. The repertoire holds about 150,000 clones, with roughly 80% as singletons. Material for sequencing was PBMCs. These receptor sequences come from a woman aged 40-49 years in good health and CMV-seronegative.

This rearrangement joins TRBV6-6 to TRBJ1-2; TRBD1 might be the D (5 bases). V was shortened by 5 bases and J by 8 bases, with 21 bases between the two germline ends. This CDR3 region has 15 residues. The germline gives CDR1 MNHNY, CDR2 SVGAGI (reference sequence). The CDR3 is CASSRPSQGKDGYTF. In DNA form, the CDR3 reads TGTGCCAGCAGTCGCCCCTCTCAGGGAAAGGACGGCTACACCTTC.

The chain employs TRBV28 and TRBJ1-4; D is undetermined. The CDR3 spans 17 residues. Germline CDR1 and CDR2: MDHEN and SYDVKM. V was cut by 6 bases and J by 4 bases, with 21 bases left in between. Here the CDR3 reads CASSTRLPPASNEKLFF. The DNA of the CDR3 is TGTGCCAGCAGCACTAGATTACCGCCAGCGAGTAATGAAAAACTGTTTTTT.

The V gene is TRBV19, the J gene TRBJ1-4, with TRBD1 as a possible D gene (5 bases). CDR1 and CDR2 from the germline V gene are LNHDA and SQIVND (reference sequence). There are 12 residues in the CDR3. The ends were cut back, 8 bases at V and 8 bases at J, with 12 bases in the middle. The CDR3 bases are TGTGCCAGTTCCGGAGGGGAGGAAAAACTGTTTTTT. Translation gives CASSGGEEKLFF.

This clone was found many times. The rearrangement uses TRBV6-4 and TRBJ2-3; 7 bases are a match to TRBD2. CDR3 length: 15 amino acids. Germline V gene data show CDR1 as MRHNA and CDR2 as SNTAGT. Unmatched junction bases numbered 5, after V lost 3 bases and J lost 2 bases. The CDR3, as DNA: TGTGCCAGCAGTGAGGGTGCGGGAGACACAGATACGCAGTATTTT. Residues: CASSEGAGDTDTQYF.

The chain combines TRBV21-1 with TRBJ1-4; no check of the table's D call, TRBD1, against the DNA was made. TRBV21-1 is a documented pseudogene. This CDR3 has 17 residues. This chain's CDR3 is CASSKGDRDGANEKLFF. The CDR3 DNA sequence: TGTGCCAGCAGCAAAGGAGACAGGGATGGGGCTAATGAAAAACTGTTTTTT.

This chain uses TRBV9 with TRBJ2-1; TRBD2 aligns across 8 bases. V dropped 4 bases and J dropped 8; count of bases not matched to a gene: 8. Germline V gene sequence: CDR1 SGDLS, CDR2 YYNGEE. The CDR3 spans 14 residues. The CDR3 DNA follows: TGTGCCAGCAGCTTCCTCGGGGGGGCCCATGAGCAGTTCTTC. Translating gives CASSFLGGAHEQFF.

The sample holds a few counts of this clone. The CDR3 DNA follows: TGTGCCAGCAAGAGTCGAACTGAAGCTTTCTTT. Translating it yields CASKSRTEAFF. The V and J genes are TRBV6-1 and TRBJ1-1, with D unresolved. The CDR3 loop spans 11 amino acids. Germline CDR1 and CDR2: MNHNS and SASEGT. V was clipped by 7 bases and J by 5 bases, with 8 bases between them.

This clone was seen a handful of times. The V and J genes are TRBV7-9 and TRBJ1-6; a weak D match, TRBD1 (5 bases). CDR3 length: 14 amino acids. Germline values: CDR1 SEHNR, CDR2 FQNEAQ (reference sequence). Trimming removed 7 bases at V and 4 bases at J, with 11 bases between. The CDR3 nucleotides are TGTGCCAGCACGCCAGGGCAGTATAATTCACCCCTCCACTTT. Translation gives CASTPGQYNSPLHF.

The V call is TRBV5-1, the J call TRBJ2-1, with 8 bases that match TRBD2. The V gene end was trimmed by 4 bases and the J gene end by 0 bases; junction bases not matched to a gene: 3. Germline CDR1 is SGHRS and CDR2 is YFSETQ. CDR3 length: 15 amino acids. The CDR3 sequence: CASSVSGASYNEQFF. In nucleotides, the CDR3 is TGCGCCAGCAGCGTTAGCGGGGCCTCCTACAATGAGCAGTTCTTC.

This rearrangement joins TRBV25-1 to TRBJ2-7; 11 bases align to TRBD1. The germline CDR1 and CDR2 sequences are MGHDK and SYGVNS. V was pared by 2 bases and J by 6 bases, with 15 bases of the junction left unmatched. CDR3 length: 18 amino acids. CDR3 protein: CASSERGTGGLLMGEQYF. The CDR3 region has the DNA TGTGCCAGCAGTGAACGGGGGACAGGGGGACTCTTGATGGGCGAGCAGTACTTC.

CDR3 in DNA: TGTGCCAGCAGTTACTCAACAGGGGATGGCTACACCTTC. It encodes CASSYSTGDGYTF. The rearrangement links TRBV6-5 to TRBJ1-2, with TRBD1 matching over 7 bases. The CDR3 sequence is 13 residues long. CDR1 is MNHEY, CDR2 SVGAGI, per germline. Trimming cost V 0 bases and J 6 bases; bases outside gene matches: 1.

This clone was seen just once. The CDR3 DNA follows: TGCGCCAGCAGCTTGGCCGGGAGGGGAGGTACCGGGGAGCTGTTTTTT. It translates to CASSLAGRGGTGELFF. The V call is TRBV5-1, the J call TRBJ2-2, with TRBD2 matching 8 bases. CDR3 length: 16 amino acids. Germline CDR1 is SGHRS and CDR2 is YFSETQ. Trimming at V came to 0 bases and at J to 5 bases, leaving 6 bases not matched to a gene. The variable domain in full, with the rest retrieved from reference TRBV5-1 and TRBJ2-2, is KAGVTQTPRYLIKTRGQQVTLSCSPISGHRSVSWYQQTPGQGLQFLFEYFSETQRNKGNFPGRFSGRQFSNSRSEMNVSTLELGDSALYLCASSLAGRGGTGELFFGEGSRLTVL.

This chain connects TRBV27 to TRBJ1-2; 7 positions agree with TRBD1. V trimming: 5 bases; J trimming: 2 bases; junction bases outside the gene matches: 11. Germline V gene lookup returns CDR1 MNHEY and CDR2 SMNVEV (reference sequence). The CDR3 runs 16 residues. CDR3 in amino acids: CASSSRDSRSNYGYTF. The CDR3 DNA reads as TGTGCCAGCAGTAGCCGGGACAGCCGAAGCAACTATGGCTACACCTTC.

The chain employs TRBV30 and TRBJ2-5; 7 bases agree with TRBD2. CDR1 and CDR2 (germline): GTSNPN, SVGIG (reference sequence). The CDR3 sequence is 12 residues long. V shed 7 bases and J 5 bases; nucleotides not matched to a gene: 7. Here the CDR3 DNA reads TGTGCCTTAGCGGTCGGGGGGGAGACCCAGTACTTC. It translates to CALAVGGETQYF.

This clone was detected only a few times. The J gene is TRBJ1-1, the V gene TRBV9; D is perhaps TRBD1 (5 bases). The V and J ends lost 4 bases and 5 bases respectively, with 15 bases between them. CDR1 and CDR2 (germline): SGDLS, YYNGEE. The CDR3 runs to 14 residues. The CDR3 reads CASSRRPGNTEAFF. The DNA of the CDR3 is TGTGCCAGCAGCCGTAGGCCAGGGAATACTGAAGCTTTCTTT.

The CDR3 bases are TGCGCCAGCAGCCCCCAGGGGGATTCAACTTATGGCTACACCTTC. Amino acids: CASSPQGDSTYGYTF. The chain has TRBV5-1 and TRBJ1-2; 7 bases are shared with TRBD1. With 4 bases clipped from V and 5 bases from J, the junction kept 11 bases outside the gene matches. The CDR3 is made up of 15 amino acids. Germline V CDR1 and CDR2: SGHRS, YFSETQ.

The V gene is TRBV5-1, the J gene TRBJ2-6; maybe TRBD2 (5 bases). CDR1 is SGHRS, CDR2 YFSETQ, per germline. The ends were cut back, 1 base at V and 0 bases at J, with 5 bases in the middle. The CDR3 covers 15 residues. Here the CDR3 DNA reads TGCGCCAGCAGCTTGCGGGGCTCTGGGGCCAACGTCCTGACTTTC. Encoded protein: CASSLRGSGANVLTF. Variable domain in full (rest from reference TRBV5-1 and TRBJ2-6): KAGVTQTPRYLIKTRGQQVTLSCSPISGHRSVSWYQQTPGQGLQFLFEYFSETQRNKGNFPGRFSGRQFSNSRSEMNVSTLELGDSALYLCASSLRGSGANVLTFGAGSRLTVL.

The chain joins TRBV6-5 to TRBJ1-2; 9 bases line up with TRBD1. The CDR3 loop spans 16 amino acids. The germline gives CDR1 MNHEY, CDR2 SVGAGI. V lost 1 base to trimming and J lost 4 bases; unmatched junction nucleotides: 7. CDR3 DNA: TGTGCCAGCAGTTACTGGACCGGGACAGGGACCTATGGCTACACCTTC. Amino acid sequence: CASSYWTGTGTYGYTF.

The DNA for the CDR3 is TGTGCCAGCAGTACCGGCCCCCAGGGGCCAGATACGCAGTATTTT. Its translation is CASSTGPQGPDTQYF. This chain joins TRBV5-4 and TRBJ2-3; perhaps TRBD1 as D (6 bases). Trimming left V 5 bases short and J 4 bases short, with 17 bases between. The germline V gene has CDR1 SGHNT and CDR2 YYREEE (reference sequence). This CDR3 has 15 amino acids.

This chain links TRBV5-8 with TRBJ1-5; D is unclear. Germline V gene lookup returns CDR1 SGHTS and CDR2 YDEGEE. The CDR3 extends over 13 amino acids. The V and J ends lost 2 bases and 5 bases respectively, with 8 bases between them. CDR3 region: CASSFPGDQPQHF. In DNA form, the CDR3 reads TGTGCCAGCAGCTTCCCGGGAGATCAGCCCCAGCATTTT.

This clone was picked up a small number of times. This rearrangement joins TRBV4-1 to TRBJ2-1, with 7 bases fitting TRBD1. Germline V gene data show CDR1 as MGHRA and CDR2 as YSYEKL. The CDR3 consists of 15 residues. J was trimmed by 3 bases and V by 2 bases; bases with no gene match: 4. As DNA, the CDR3 is TGCGCCAGCAGCCAAACAGGGGTTAGCTACAATGAGCAGTTCTTC. This codes for CASSQTGVSYNEQFF.

The V and J genes are TRBV29-1 and TRBJ2-7; D is possibly TRBD2 (6 bases). This CDR3 contains 14 residues. CDR1 is SQVTM and CDR2 is ANQGSEA in the germline V gene. V was cut by 6 bases and J by 3 bases, with 18 bases left in between. The CDR3 sequence is CSVGGAVSGYEQYF. The CDR3 DNA reads as TGCAGCGTGGGGGGAGCCGTTTCCGGCTACGAGCAGTACTTC.

The chain has TRBV30 and TRBJ1-2; no clear D. V was pared by 2 bases and J by 8 bases, with 15 bases between. CDR3 length: 13 residues. The germline gives CDR1 GTSNPN, CDR2 SVGIG (reference sequence). The CDR3 DNA follows: TGTGCCTGGAGTCCGGGCCGAGGCGGGGGCTACACCTTC. Translating gives CAWSPGRGGGYTF.

This chain uses TRBV10-1 with TRBJ2-1; D perhaps matches TRBD1 (5 bases). Germline V gives CDR1 WNHNN, CDR2 SYGVQD (reference sequence). V was cut by 0 bases and J by 1 base, with 7 bases left in between. The CDR3 length is 15 residues. CDR3 bases: TGCGCCAGCAGTGAGTCAACAGGATCCTACAATGAGCAGTTCTTC. It codes for CASSESTGSYNEQFF.

J is TRBJ1-6 and V is TRBV28; TRBD1 agrees at 7 bases. The CDR3 spans 12 residues. The V and J ends lost 8 bases and 8 bases, in that order; junction bases with no gene match: 3. The germline V gene encodes CDR1 MDHEN and CDR2 SYDVKM. CDR3 amino acids: CASQGEHSPLHF. Written as DNA, the CDR3 is TGTGCCAGCCAGGGGGAACATTCACCCCTCCACTTT.

The rearrangement links TRBV6-6 to TRBJ2-3; perhaps TRBD2 as D (7 bases). Per the germline V gene, CDR1 is MNHNY and CDR2 is SVGAGI (reference sequence). The CDR3 totals 15 residues. V shed 7 bases and J shed 7 bases, with 21 bases lying between them. CDR3 region: CASNLADGGRYTQYF. For the CDR3, the DNA is TGTGCCAGCAACCTAGCGGACGGGGGCCGGTATACGCAGTATTTT.

This chain connects TRBV2 to TRBJ1-2, with TRBD1 as a possible D gene (6 bases). Trimming took 4 bases from V and 4 from J, leaving 10 bases between them. Per germline, CDR1 SNHLY and CDR2 FYNNEI. CDR3 length equals 13 residues. DNA for the CDR3: TGTGCCAGCAGTGTGGGGGGGGCCTATGGCTACACCTTC. Its translation is CASSVGGAYGYTF.

CDR3 DNA sequence: TGTGCCAGCAGCTTAGAGTCCGGGAGGACTGAAGCTTTCTTT. It encodes CASSLESGRTEAFF. The genes are TRBV11-3 and TRBJ1-1; D not certain. CDR3 length: 14 residues. Trimming removed 0 bases from V and 5 bases from J, with 10 bases in between. CDR1 and CDR2 from the germline V gene are SGHNT and YENEEA. The full variable domain, in which reference TRBV11-3 and TRBJ1-1 provide the parts outside the CDR3, is EAGVVQSPRYKIIEKKQPVAFWCNPISGHNTLYWYLQNLGQGPELLIRYENEEAVDDSQLPKDRFSAERLKGVDSTLKIQPAELGDSAVYLCASSLESGRTEAFFGQGTRLTVV.

This clone has only a few counts. This chain links TRBV6-1 with TRBJ1-4, with D tentatively TRBD1 (6 bases). CDR3 length: 14 amino acids. The germline V and J ends were trimmed by 5 bases and 8 bases, with 15 bases remaining between them. Germline V gene lookup returns CDR1 MNHNS and CDR2 SASEGT. The CDR3 is CASSSGTIREKLFF. In DNA, the CDR3 is TGTGCCAGCAGTTCCGGGACAATCCGGGAAAAACTGTTTTTT.

CDR3 residues: CASGDRGGNTIYF. CDR3 coding DNA: TGCGCCAGCGGGGACAGGGGTGGAAACACCATATATTTT. The chain recombines TRBV10-2 with TRBJ1-3, with 10 bases identical to TRBD1. V shed 8 bases, J shed 3 bases, and the junction held 1 base outside the gene matches. Per the germline V gene, CDR1 is WSHSY and CDR2 is SAAADI. CDR3 length equals 13 residues.

The chain recombines TRBV2 with TRBJ1-5, with D unclear. The CDR3 contains 14 residues. Germline CDR1 is SNHLY and CDR2 is FYNNEI. With 7 bases removed from V and 0 bases from J, the gap between germline ends came to 10 bases. Here the CDR3 DNA reads TGTGCCAGCAATGGAGGTGATAGCAATCAGCCCCAGCATTTT. Protein sequence: CASNGGDSNQPQHF.